These T cell receptor beta chains were read from a single sample in a study of blood T cell repertoires in COVID-19. Sequencing was performed with immunoSEQ multiplex PCR; in TCRdb, only in-frame clones are kept and a portion is missing. The sample has about 62,000 clones, approximately 80% seen once. Sequencing was done on a sample of peripheral blood. The receptors shown here come from a woman older than 75 with active or convalescent COVID-19. CDR3s include the opening cysteine and the closing phenylalanine or tryptophan. A D gene is named only where the DNA matches it firmly. Only some rows state a clone size, as once, few, many or a class for expanded clones.

clone_size | j_call | d_call | v_call | cdr3_aa | cdr3_nt
. | TRBJ1-1 | TRBD1 | TRBV5-1 | CASSDTGVGENTEAFF | TGCGCCAGCAGCGATACAGGGGTGGGGGAGAACACTGAAGCTTTCTTT
. | TRBJ1-1 | . | TRBV10-3 | CAISESPGRNEAFF | TGTGCCATCAGTGAGAGCCCAGGGAGGAACGAAGCTTTCTTT
. | TRBJ1-5 | . | TRBV19 | CASRRTVSNQPQHF | TGTGCCAGTAGAAGGACAGTTAGCAATCAGCCCCAGCATTTT
. | TRBJ1-5 | TRBD1 | TRBV30 | CAFTGGNQPQHF | TGTGCCTTTACAGGGGGCAATCAGCCCCAGCATTTT
. | TRBJ1-1 | . | TRBV5-1 | CASSLERYQNTEAFF | TGCGCCAGCAGCTTGGAGCGGTATCAGAACACTGAAGCTTTCTTT
. | TRBJ1-5 | TRBD1 | TRBV15 | CATRQTGASNQPQHF | TGTGCCACCAGGCAGACAGGGGCTAGCAATCAGCCCCAGCATTTT
. | TRBJ2-7 | TRBD2 | TRBV9 | CASSVGLADSYEQYF | TGTGCCAGCAGCGTTGGTCTAGCGGACTCCTACGAGCAGTACTTC
. | TRBJ2-3 | . | TRBV6-6 | CASRSTGSTDTQYF | TGTGCCAGCAGATCTACAGGGAGCACAGATACGCAGTATTTT
. | TRBJ1-4 | . | TRBV7-9 | CASSLAAGEGKLFF | TGTGCCAGCAGCTTAGCGGCAGGGGAGGGAAAACTGTTTTTT
few | TRBJ2-2 | . | TRBV13 | CASSGILTGELFF | TGTGCCAGCAGCGGCATTCTCACCGGGGAGCTGTTTTTT
few | TRBJ2-3 | TRBD1 | TRBV10-3 | CAISESLQAGGQTDTQYF | TGTGCCATCAGTGAGTCGTTACAGGCAGGGGGCCAGACAGATACGCAGTATTTT
once | TRBJ1-2 | TRBD1 | TRBV30 | CAWSKGQANHGYTF | TGTGCCTGGAGTAAGGGACAGGCGAACCATGGCTACACCTTC
. | TRBJ1-2 | TRBD1 | TRBV5-4 | CASSQAGTGTYGYTF | TGTGCCAGCAGCCAGGCCGGGACAGGGACTTATGGCTACACCTTC
. | TRBJ2-3 | . | TRBV9 | CASSVAPSPSDTQYF | TGTGCCAGCAGCGTAGCCCCCTCCCCCTCAGATACGCAGTATTTT
. | TRBJ2-3 | . | TRBV6-5 | CASSYSRGVDTQYF | TGTGCCAGCAGTTACTCCAGGGGGGTAGATACGCAGTATTTT
few | TRBJ1-5 | TRBD1 | TRBV29-1 | CSVSDRADGNQPQHF | TGCAGCGTTTCGGACAGGGCCGATGGCAATCAGCCCCAGCATTTT
few | TRBJ1-2 | . | TRBV18 | CASSPPTDYGYTF | TGTGCCAGCTCACCACCGACAGACTATGGCTACACCTTC
once | TRBJ2-3 | TRBD2 | TRBV7-2 | CASSRGLAGTDTQYF | TGTGCCAGCAGTCGCGGACTAGCGGGGACAGATACGCAGTATTTT
. | TRBJ2-1 | . | TRBV5-4 | CASSLAGSYNEQFF | TGTGCCAGCAGCTTGGCGGGATCCTACAATGAGCAGTTCTTC
. | TRBJ1-5 | TRBD1 | TRBV5-6 | CASSLFETGSNQPQHF | TGTGCCAGCAGCTTGTTCGAGACAGGGAGCAATCAGCCCCAGCATTTT
. | TRBJ2-7 | . | TRBV13 | CASSFRDSYEQYF | TGTGCCAGCAGCTTCCGGGACTCCTACGAGCAGTACTTC
. | TRBJ2-3 | . | TRBV5-1 | CASSLAQSTDTQYF | TGCGCCAGCAGCTTGGCTCAGAGCACAGATACGCAGTATTTT
. | TRBJ1-1 | . | TRBV5-4 | CASSFNVNTEAFF | TGTGCCAGCAGCTTCAATGTGAACACTGAAGCTTTCTTT
. | TRBJ2-4 | TRBD2 | TRBV13 | CASTFRAGENLAKNIQYF | TGTGCCAGCACCTTCCGAGCGGGGGAAAATTTAGCCAAAAACATTCAGTACTTC
. | TRBJ1-5 | TRBD1 | TRBV27 | CASSPRTGGIQPQHF | TGTGCCAGCAGTCCTAGGACAGGGGGCATTCAGCCCCAGCATTTT
. | TRBJ1-1 | . | TRBV19 | CASTQGSTTEAFF | TGTGCCAGTACCCAGGGCAGCACCACTGAAGCTTTCTTT
. | TRBJ2-7 | TRBD1 | TRBV4-1 | CASSFPGQGSDEQYF | TGCGCCAGCAGCTTTCCGGGACAGGGATCGGACGAGCAGTACTTC
. | TRBJ2-7 | TRBD1 | TRBV9 | CASSPALGQGYEQYF | TGTGCCAGCAGCCCCGCCTTAGGACAGGGCTACGAGCAGTACTTC
few | TRBJ2-1 | . | TRBV5-6 | CASRRRGAGGEQFF | TGTGCCAGCAGGCGCAGGGGCGCTGGCGGTGAGCAGTTCTTC
. | TRBJ1-3 | . | TRBV21-1 | CASSPPPGSGNTIYF | TGTGCCAGCAGCCCCCCCCCAGGGTCTGGAAACACCATATATTTT
. | TRBJ1-3 | TRBD1 | TRBV5-1 | CASSLTRGQRSGNTIYF | TGCGCCAGCAGCTTGACCAGGGGGCAGCGCTCTGGAAACACCATATATTTT
. | TRBJ2-7 | TRBD1 | TRBV27 | CASSPGQTSSYEQYF | TGTGCCAGCAGTCCGGGACAGACGAGCTCCTACGAGCAGTACTTC
. | TRBJ2-6 | . | TRBV7-3 | CASSGPRGSGANVLTF | TGTGCCAGCAGCGGCCCCAGGGGATCTGGGGCCAACGTCCTGACTTTC
few | TRBJ1-6 | TRBD1 | TRBV6-5 | CATQGDSYNSPLHF | TGTGCCACCCAGGGGGACAGTTATAATTCACCCCTCCACTTT
. | TRBJ1-2 | TRBD1 | TRBV10-1 | CASMTGGYGYTF | TGCGCCAGCATGACAGGGGGTTATGGCTACACCTTC
. | TRBJ1-5 | TRBD1 | TRBV3-1/TRBV3-2 | CASSRGQGIVQPQHF | TGTGCCAGCAGCCGAGGACAGGGAATAGTTCAGCCCCAGCATTTT
. | TRBJ1-1 | . | TRBV3-1/TRBV3-2 | CASSQLSAEAFF | TGTGCCAGCAGCCAACTCAGCGCTGAAGCTTTCTTT
. | TRBJ2-7 | . | TRBV7-6 | CASSATQGYEQYF | TGTGCCAGCAGCGCCACACAGGGCTACGAGCAGTACTTC
. | TRBJ2-3 | TRBD2 | TRBV5-5 | CASSLGRGGPNTQYF | TGTGCCAGCAGCTTGGGGCGGGGGGGGCCGAATACGCAGTATTTT
. | TRBJ2-5 | TRBD2 | TRBV3-1/TRBV3-2 | CASTWGGQETQYF | TGTGCCAGCACGTGGGGGGGGCAAGAGACCCAGTACTTC
. | TRBJ2-7 | . | TRBV5-1 | CASSLEVAGRPEQYF | TGCGCCAGCAGCTTGGAGGTGGCAGGGCGGCCCGAGCAGTACTTC
. | TRBJ2-1 | TRBD2 | TRBV15 | CATSNPSGGLSYNEQFF | TGTGCCACCAGCAACCCTAGCGGGGGGCTCTCCTACAATGAGCAGTTCTTC
. | TRBJ1-5 | . | TRBV19 | CASTENSNQPQHF | TGTGCCAGTACCGAGAATAGCAATCAGCCCCAGCATTTT
. | TRBJ2-2 | TRBD1 | TRBV5-1 | CASSALQGANTGELFF | TGCGCCAGCAGCGCCCTACAGGGGGCCAACACCGGGGAGCTGTTTTTT
. | TRBJ1-4 | TRBD1 | TRBV6-5 | CASRQGTGGLEKLFF | TGTGCCAGCAGACAGGGGACAGGGGGTCTTGAAAAACTGTTTTTT
. | TRBJ1-2 | TRBD1 | TRBV5-1 | CASSIGQGSYGYTF | TGCGCCAGCAGCATAGGACAGGGATCCTATGGCTACACCTTC
. | TRBJ2-1 | TRBD2 | TRBV2 | CASSTMGGGAPNEQFF | TGTGCCAGCAGTACCATGGGCGGGGGGGCTCCAAATGAGCAGTTCTTC
. | TRBJ1-2 | . | TRBV7-2 | CASSFDRSYYGYTF | TGTGCCAGCAGCTTCGACAGGTCTTACTATGGCTACACCTTC
. | TRBJ1-6 | TRBD1 | TRBV7-2 | CASSKAGTGGNNSPLHF | TGTGCCAGCAGCAAAGCGGGGACAGGGGGCAATAATTCACCCCTCCACTTT